These 11 T cell receptor beta chains were all obtained from the same sample, sequenced in a study of T cell responses to AZD1222 COVID-19 vaccine. The data were produced by immunoSEQ multiplex PCR, yet TCRdb's version contains in-frame clones alone and is incomplete. The top ten hold around 0.58% of the sample, which has 250,000 to 300,000 clones, 90% to 95% seen once. This sample comprised peripheral blood, obtained 28 days after the second AZD1222 dose. The origin of the receptors is an adult who received the AZD1222 COVID-19 vaccine.

This rearrangement joins TRBV12-3 or TRBV12-4 to TRBJ2-5, with D perhaps given as TRBD1 or TRBD2 (5 bases each). The CDR3 is 13 amino acids. V gave up 5 bases and J gave up 7 bases, with 14 bases separating them. Written as DNA, the CDR3 is TGTGCCAGCAGTCCCGGGACGCCCTGGACCCAGTACTTC. Its protein is CASSPGTPWTQYF.

The chain employs TRBV28 and TRBJ2-7; 9 bases are a match to TRBD1. This CDR3 has 14 residues. Germline V gene lookup returns CDR1 MDHEN and CDR2 SYDVKM. The J segment lost 2 bases and the V segment lost 5 bases, leaving 4 bases of the junction unmatched. CDR3 region: CASSQGTGTYEQYF. The CDR3 DNA reads as TGTGCCAGCAGTCAAGGGACAGGGACCTACGAGCAGTACTTC.

The chain is built from TRBV6-5 and TRBJ1-3, with D maybe TRBD1 (6 bases). This CDR3 is 16 amino acids long. The germline V gene has CDR1 MNHEY and CDR2 SVGAGI. Between the trimmed V and J ends, which lost 2 bases and 0 bases, there was a span of 11 bases. The CDR3 region has the DNA TGTGCCAGCAGTTACGGGGGGGCCTTCTCTGGAAACACCATATATTTT. It encodes CASSYGGAFSGNTIYF.

The rearrangement links TRBV3-1 (or the pseudogene TRBV3-2) to TRBJ2-7; D unclear. Trimming cost V 4 bases and J 5 bases, with 15 bases left between them. The CDR3 covers 14 residues. CDR1 LGHDT and CDR2 YNNKEL come from the germline V gene (reference sequence). CDR3 DNA sequence: TGTGCCAGCAGCCGCCTCGGAGTTATCGACGAGCAGTACTTC. This encodes CASSRLGVIDEQYF.

V gene TRBV5-1 combines with J gene TRBJ1-6; the match to TRBD1 covers 7 bases. The germline CDR1 and CDR2 sequences are SGHRS and YFSETQ. V was pared by 4 bases and J by 9 bases, with 13 bases of the junction left unmatched. The CDR3 runs 16 residues. Here the CDR3 DNA reads TGCGCCAGCAGCCAGACAGGGAGTAGAGGGGCTTCACCCCTCCACTTT. Translated, it gives CASSQTGSRGASPLHF.

The rearrangement joins TRBV14 to TRBJ2-2; no clear D. The CDR3 totals 15 residues. The germline V gene has CDR1 SGHDN and CDR2 FVKESK. V was cut by 1 base and J by 3 bases, with 9 bases left in between. The DNA for the CDR3 is TGTGCCAGCAGCCAAGGGGTAGGGTACACCGGGGAGCTGTTTTTT. This sequence encodes CASSQGVGYTGELFF. Filled out from reference TRBV14 and TRBJ2-2, the complete variable domain reads EAGVTQFPSHSVIEKGQTVTLRCDPISGHDNLYWYRRVMGKEIKFLLHFVKESKQDESGMPNNRFLAERTGGTYSTLKVQPAELEDSGVYFCASSQGVGYTGELFFGEGSRLTVL.

This rearrangement joins TRBV7-9 to TRBJ1-2; no definite D call. The CDR3 runs 13 residues. Germline CDR1 and CDR2: SEHNR and FQNEAQ (reference sequence). V was clipped by 5 bases and J by 8 bases, with 15 bases between them. CDR3 in amino acids: CASSRARRNGYTF. The CDR3 DNA is TGTGCCAGCAGCCGGGCGAGGCGGAACGGCTACACCTTC.

The chain combines TRBV2 with TRBJ1-4, with a possible D match to TRBD1 (6 bases). Trimming removed 1 base at V and 11 bases at J, with 11 bases between. This CDR3 has 13 amino acids. Germline V gene data show CDR1 as SNHLY and CDR2 as FYNNEI. The DNA of the CDR3 is TGTGCCAGCAGTGAAGGGACAGTGGAGAAACTGTTTTTT. It encodes CASSEGTVEKLFF.

This clone was picked up one time. The chain recombines TRBV5-1 with TRBJ1-1, with a possible D match to TRBD1 (5 bases). The CDR3 extends over 14 amino acids. Germline V gene data show CDR1 as SGHRS and CDR2 as YFSETQ. Deletions cut 2 bases from V and 4 bases from J, with 12 bases between. The CDR3 sequence is CASSFTGRATEAFF. CDR3 nucleotide sequence: TGCGCCAGCAGCTTTACAGGACGGGCCACTGAAGCTTTCTTT.

The genes are TRBV2 and TRBJ1-4; 10 bases align to TRBD1. The V gene end was trimmed by 4 bases and the J gene end by 7 bases; junction bases not matched to a gene: 3. The germline V gene has CDR1 SNHLY and CDR2 FYNNEI. The CDR3 extends over 14 amino acids. CDR3 nucleotides: TGTGCCAGCAGTGTGACAGGGGGCTCTGAAAAACTGTTTTTT. Its translation is CASSVTGGSEKLFF. Combining the CDR3 with reference TRBV2 and TRBJ1-4 gives the whole variable domain EPEVTQTPSHQVTQMGQEVILRCVPISNHLYFYWYRQILGQKVEFLVSFYNNEISEKSEIFDDQFSVERPDGSNFTLKIRSTKLEDSAMYFCASSVTGGSEKLFFGSGTQLSVL.

The chain couples TRBV7-3 to TRBJ2-2, with 7 bases that match TRBD1. This CDR3 contains 16 residues. Trimming removed 5 bases from V and 0 bases from J; junction bases left unmatched: 6. Germline values: CDR1 SGHTA, CDR2 FQGTGA. The CDR3 nucleotides are TGTGCCAGCAGCGTTCAGACAGGGTCGAACACCGGGGAGCTGTTTTTT. Protein product: CASSVQTGSNTGELFF. Together with reference TRBV7-3 and TRBJ2-2, the CDR3 gives the full variable domain: GAGVSQTPSNKVTEKGKYVELRCDPISGHTALYWYRQSLGQGPEFLIYFQGTGAADDSGLPNDRFFAVRPEGSVSTLKIQRTERGDSAVYLCASSVQTGSNTGELFFGEGSRLTVL.